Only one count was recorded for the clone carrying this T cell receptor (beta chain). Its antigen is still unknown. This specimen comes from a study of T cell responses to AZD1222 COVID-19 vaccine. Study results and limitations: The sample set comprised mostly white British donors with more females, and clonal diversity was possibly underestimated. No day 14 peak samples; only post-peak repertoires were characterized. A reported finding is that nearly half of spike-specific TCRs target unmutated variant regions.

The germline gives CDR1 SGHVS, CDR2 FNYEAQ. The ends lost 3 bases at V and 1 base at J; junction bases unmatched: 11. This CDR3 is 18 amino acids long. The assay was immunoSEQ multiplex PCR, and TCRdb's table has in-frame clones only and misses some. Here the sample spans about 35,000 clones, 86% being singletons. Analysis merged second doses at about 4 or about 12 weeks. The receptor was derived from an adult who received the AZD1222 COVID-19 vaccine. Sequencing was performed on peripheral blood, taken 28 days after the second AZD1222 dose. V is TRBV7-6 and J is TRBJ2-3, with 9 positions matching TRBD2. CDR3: CASSFGLAGRSGTDTQYF. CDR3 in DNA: TGTGCCAGCAGCTTTGGGCTAGCGGGAAGGTCGGGCACAGATACGCAGTATTTT.